These T cell receptor beta chains were read from a single sample in a study of blood T cell repertoires in COVID-19. Method: immunoSEQ multiplex PCR; TCRdb's copy keeps in-frame clones and lacks some. The sample records roughly 140,000 clones, 84% being singletons. The sequenced sample consisted of peripheral blood. The receptor set was obtained from a human donor in a cohort sampled during active COVID-19. Both conserved end residues are part of each CDR3. A D gene is named only where the DNA matches it firmly. Some rows mark clone size as missing; the rest say once, few, many or name a class of expanded clone.

clone size: NA; V gene: TRBV6-5; D gene: NA; J gene: TRBJ1-2; CDR3 DNA: TGTGCCAGCAGTCCTGCACAGGGAACCTTTGGCTACACCTTC; CDR3 protein: CASSPAQGTFGYTF
clone size: NA; V gene: TRBV19; D gene: NA; J gene: TRBJ2-3; CDR3 DNA: TGTGCCAGTAGTAAAGGGGCAGATACGCAGTATTTT; CDR3 protein: CASSKGADTQYF
clone size: NA; V gene: TRBV19; D gene: TRBD2; J gene: TRBJ2-7; CDR3 DNA: TGTGCCAGTAGTCCGGGGGGGCGCGAGCAGTACTTC; CDR3 protein: CASSPGGREQYF
clone size: NA; V gene: TRBV5-1; D gene: TRBD1; J gene: TRBJ1-1; CDR3 DNA: TGCGCCAGCAGCGTGGGACAGATAGCGGACACTGAAGCTTTCTTT; CDR3 protein: CASSVGQIADTEAFF
clone size: NA; V gene: TRBV27; D gene: TRBD1; J gene: TRBJ1-6; CDR3 DNA: TGTGCCAGCAGCCCGGACAGGGGTAATTCACCCCTCCACTTT; CDR3 protein: CASSPDRGNSPLHF
clone size: NA; V gene: TRBV5-1; D gene: NA; J gene: TRBJ1-2; CDR3 DNA: TGCGCCAGCAGACCTCTCGGGGGGGTTAACTATGGCTACACCTTC; CDR3 protein: CASRPLGGVNYGYTF
clone size: NA; V gene: TRBV4-3; D gene: TRBD1; J gene: TRBJ1-3; CDR3 DNA: TGCGCCAGCAGCCAAGGGACAGGCCGTGGAAACACCATATATTTT; CDR3 protein: CASSQGTGRGNTIYF
clone size: once; V gene: TRBV7-3; D gene: NA; J gene: TRBJ1-1; CDR3 DNA: TGTGCCAGCAGCTCTACGGGGAGAGGACAGCCGTTGACTGAAGCTTTCTTT; CDR3 protein: CASSSTGRGQPLTEAFF
clone size: once; V gene: TRBV4-1; D gene: NA; J gene: TRBJ2-7; CDR3 DNA: TGCGCCAGCAGCCCCCAAATGGGAGATTCCTACGAGCAGTACTTC; CDR3 protein: CASSPQMGDSYEQYF
clone size: NA; V gene: TRBV29-1; D gene: TRBD2; J gene: TRBJ2-5; CDR3 DNA: TGCAGCGTTGATGGGGGGGCCCAGTACTTC; CDR3 protein: CSVDGGAQYF
clone size: NA; V gene: TRBV4-2; D gene: TRBD1; J gene: TRBJ1-1; CDR3 DNA: TGTGCCAGCAGCCAAGACCGGGACAGGGGCGAAGCTTTCTTT; CDR3 protein: CASSQDRDRGEAFF
clone size: NA; V gene: TRBV6-5; D gene: TRBD1; J gene: TRBJ1-2; CDR3 DNA: TGTGCCAGCAGCGGACGACAGGGTCGTGGCTACACCTTC; CDR3 protein: CASSGRQGRGYTF
clone size: few; V gene: TRBV7-2; D gene: NA; J gene: TRBJ1-2; CDR3 DNA: TGTGCCAGCAGCCCCAACGGCTCGCGGGGCTACACCTTC; CDR3 protein: CASSPNGSRGYTF
clone size: NA; V gene: TRBV5-6; D gene: TRBD1; J gene: TRBJ2-7; CDR3 DNA: TGTGCCAGCAGTTTTGGGGACAGGGCCTACGAGCAGTACTTC; CDR3 protein: CASSFGDRAYEQYF
clone size: NA; V gene: TRBV7-9; D gene: TRBD2; J gene: TRBJ2-5; CDR3 DNA: TGTGCCAGCAGCTTTACTACTAGCGGGGAAAGGGACCAGTACTTC; CDR3 protein: CASSFTTSGERDQYF
clone size: few; V gene: TRBV19; D gene: NA; J gene: TRBJ1-4; CDR3 DNA: TGTGCCAGTAGCGGATTACAGGTTAGGAATGAAAAACTGTTTTTT; CDR3 protein: CASSGLQVRNEKLFF
clone size: NA; V gene: TRBV7-2; D gene: NA; J gene: TRBJ1-2; CDR3 DNA: TGTGCCAGCAGCTTAGGTGAACAGGGCTATGGCTACACCTTC; CDR3 protein: CASSLGEQGYGYTF